This T cell receptor (beta chain) was captured in a study of CD8 T cells in Susac syndrome. General study points: As the study acknowledged, the number of individuals who were part of its TCR sequencing and HLA analysis was relatively small.

Sequencing of TCR beta, carried out with a high-throughput approach, was applied to CD8+ and CD4+ T cells from the blood. Reverse transcription of roughly 0.45 to 1 ug RNA used random hexamers. An immunoSEQ multiplex PCR generated amplified TCR beta CDR3 products spanning 54 Vbeta and 13 Jbeta. TCRdb itself ran the immunoSEQ multiplex PCR reads through MiXCR, one entry per CDR3 protein. The sample records around 300,000 distinct CDR3 sequences, 65% to 90% being singletons. V was clipped by 8 bases and J by 3 bases, with 11 bases between them. There are 13 residues in the CDR3. Concerning this clonotype itself: Its antigen remains unidentified.

The gene calls are TRBV12-3 or TRBV12-4 and TRBJ2-1; unclear D gene. The TCR comes from a human donor with multiple sclerosis. The source material was CD8+ T cells from PBMCs. The CDR3 protein is CASGLGVYNEQFF. The CDR3 nucleotides are TGTGCCAGCGGTCTAGGAGTCTACAATGAGCAGTTCTTC.